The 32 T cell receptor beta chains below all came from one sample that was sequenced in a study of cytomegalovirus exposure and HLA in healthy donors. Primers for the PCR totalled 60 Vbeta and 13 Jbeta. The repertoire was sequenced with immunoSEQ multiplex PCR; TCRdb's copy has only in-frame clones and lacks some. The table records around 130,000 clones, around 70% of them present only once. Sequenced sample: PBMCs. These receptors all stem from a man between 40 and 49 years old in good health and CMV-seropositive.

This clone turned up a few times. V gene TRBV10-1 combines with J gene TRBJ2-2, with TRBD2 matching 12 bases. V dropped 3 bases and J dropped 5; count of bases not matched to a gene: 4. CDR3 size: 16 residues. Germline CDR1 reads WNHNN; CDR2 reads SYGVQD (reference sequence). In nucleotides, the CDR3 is TGCGCCAGCAGTGACCTAGCGGGAGGGCGGACCGGGGAGCTGTTTTTT. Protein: CASSDLAGGRTGELFF.

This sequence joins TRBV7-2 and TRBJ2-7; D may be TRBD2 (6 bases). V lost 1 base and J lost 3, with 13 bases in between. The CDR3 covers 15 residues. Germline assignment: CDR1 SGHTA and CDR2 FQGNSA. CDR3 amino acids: CASSLGGQEGYEQYF. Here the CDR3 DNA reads TGTGCCAGCAGCTTAGGGGGTCAGGAGGGCTACGAGCAGTACTTC.

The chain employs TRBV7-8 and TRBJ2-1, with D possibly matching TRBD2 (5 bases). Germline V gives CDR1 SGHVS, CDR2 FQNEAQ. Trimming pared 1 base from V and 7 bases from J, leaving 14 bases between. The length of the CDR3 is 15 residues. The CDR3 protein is CASSLEGVNINEQFF. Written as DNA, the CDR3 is TGTGCCAGCAGCTTAGAGGGAGTAAACATAAATGAGCAGTTCTTC.

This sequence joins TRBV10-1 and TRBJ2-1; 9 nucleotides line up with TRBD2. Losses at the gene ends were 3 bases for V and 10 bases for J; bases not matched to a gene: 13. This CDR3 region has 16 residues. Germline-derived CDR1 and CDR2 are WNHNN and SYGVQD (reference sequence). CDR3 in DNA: TGCGCCAGCAGTGATCGCGGTCTAGCGGGATCGAACGAGCAGTTCTTC. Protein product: CASSDRGLAGSNEQFF.

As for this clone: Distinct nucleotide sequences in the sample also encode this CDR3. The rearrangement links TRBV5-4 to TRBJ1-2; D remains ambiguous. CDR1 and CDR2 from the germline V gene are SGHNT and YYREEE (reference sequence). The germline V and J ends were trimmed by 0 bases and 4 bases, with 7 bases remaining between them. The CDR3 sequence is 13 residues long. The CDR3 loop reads CASSLGASYGYTF. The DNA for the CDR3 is TGTGCCAGCAGCTTGGGGGCGTCCTATGGCTACACCTTC.

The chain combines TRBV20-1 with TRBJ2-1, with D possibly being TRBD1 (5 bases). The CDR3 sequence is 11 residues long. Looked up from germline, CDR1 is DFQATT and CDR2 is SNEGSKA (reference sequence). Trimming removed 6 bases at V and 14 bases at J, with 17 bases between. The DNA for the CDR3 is TGCAGTGCGAGCACAGGTTCCCGGGAGTTCTTC. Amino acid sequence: CSASTGSREFF.

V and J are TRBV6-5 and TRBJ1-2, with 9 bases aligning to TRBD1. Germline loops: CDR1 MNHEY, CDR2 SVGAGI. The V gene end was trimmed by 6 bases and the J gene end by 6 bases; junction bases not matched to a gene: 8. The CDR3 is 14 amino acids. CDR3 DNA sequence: TGTGCCAGCAGCAACACAGGGGGCGCTGATGGCTACACCTTC. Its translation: CASSNTGGADGYTF.

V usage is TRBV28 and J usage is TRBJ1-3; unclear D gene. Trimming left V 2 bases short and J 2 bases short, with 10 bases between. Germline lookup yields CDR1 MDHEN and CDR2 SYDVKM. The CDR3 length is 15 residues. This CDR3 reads CASSLRVRPGNTIYF. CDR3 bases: TGTGCCAGCAGTTTAAGAGTCAGGCCTGGAAACACCATATATTTT.

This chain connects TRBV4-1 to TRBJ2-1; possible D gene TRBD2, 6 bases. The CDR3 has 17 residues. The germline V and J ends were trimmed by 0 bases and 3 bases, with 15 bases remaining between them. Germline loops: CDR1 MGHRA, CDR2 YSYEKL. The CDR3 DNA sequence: TGCGCCAGCAGCCAAGATGAAGCTAGCGCTAACTACAATGAGCAGTTCTTC. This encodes CASSQDEASANYNEQFF.

The CDR3 bases are TGTGCCAGTAGTCCTACAGGCGGAGAGACCCAGTACTTC. Translated: CASSPTGGETQYF. The V and J genes are TRBV19 and TRBJ2-5; possible D gene TRBD1, 5 bases. Deletions cut 5 bases from V and 4 bases from J, with 11 bases between. Germline V lookup: CDR1 LNHDA, CDR2 SQIVND (reference sequence). The CDR3 has 13 residues.

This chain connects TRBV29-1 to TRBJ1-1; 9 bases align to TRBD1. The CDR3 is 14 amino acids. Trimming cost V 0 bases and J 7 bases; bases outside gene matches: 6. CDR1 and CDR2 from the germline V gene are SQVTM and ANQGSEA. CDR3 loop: CSVEDRRQGDEAFF. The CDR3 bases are TGCAGCGTTGAAGATCGCAGACAGGGGGATGAAGCTTTCTTT.

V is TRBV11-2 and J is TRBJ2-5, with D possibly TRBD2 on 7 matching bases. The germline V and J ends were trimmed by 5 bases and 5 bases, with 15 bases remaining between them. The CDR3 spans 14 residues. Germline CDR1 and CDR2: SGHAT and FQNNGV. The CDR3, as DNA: TGTGCCAGCAGCACACCCAGGGGAGGGGAGACCCAGTACTTC. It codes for CASSTPRGGETQYF. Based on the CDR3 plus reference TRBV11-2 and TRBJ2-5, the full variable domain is EAGVAQSPRYKIIEKRQSVAFWCNPISGHATLYWYQQILGQGPKLLIQFQNNGVVDDSQLPKDRFSAERLKGVDSTLKIQPAKLEDSAVYLCASSTPRGGETQYFGPGTRLLVL.

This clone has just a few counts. CDR3 amino acids: CASSEAWVNGESYTF. The CDR3 DNA is TGTGCCAGCAGTGAAGCGTGGGTTAACGGGGAAAGCTACACCTTC. The J gene is TRBJ1-2, the V gene TRBV2; D unresolved. Trimming removed 0 bases from V and 9 bases from J, with 17 bases in between. The germline V gene encodes CDR1 SNHLY and CDR2 FYNNEI. This CDR3 has 15 amino acids.

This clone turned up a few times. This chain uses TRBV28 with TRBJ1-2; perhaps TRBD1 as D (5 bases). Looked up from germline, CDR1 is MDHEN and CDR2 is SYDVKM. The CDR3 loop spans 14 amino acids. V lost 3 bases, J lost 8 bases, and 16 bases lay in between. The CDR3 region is CASSLGGGVEGYTF. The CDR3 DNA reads TGTGCCAGCAGTTTGGGTGGGGGGGTCGAAGGCTACACCTTC.

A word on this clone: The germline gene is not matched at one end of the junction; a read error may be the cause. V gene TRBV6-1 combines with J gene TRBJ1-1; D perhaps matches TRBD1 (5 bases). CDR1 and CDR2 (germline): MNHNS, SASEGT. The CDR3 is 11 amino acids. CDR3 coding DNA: TGTGCCAGCAGTTGGGGCGGGACTATGGTCTTT. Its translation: CASSWGGTMVF.

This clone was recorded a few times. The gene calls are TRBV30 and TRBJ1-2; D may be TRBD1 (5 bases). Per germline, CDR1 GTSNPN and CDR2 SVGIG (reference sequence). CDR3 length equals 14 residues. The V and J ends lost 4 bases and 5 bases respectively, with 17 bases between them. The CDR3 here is CAWINDRGGYGYTF. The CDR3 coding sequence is TGTGCCTGGATAAATGACCGCGGGGGTTATGGCTACACCTTC. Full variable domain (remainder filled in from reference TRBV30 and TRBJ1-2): SQTIHQWPATLVQPVGSPLSLECTVEGTSNPNLYWYRQAAGRGLQLLFYSVGIGQISSEVPQNLSASRPQDRQFILSSKKLLLSDSGFYLCAWINDRGGYGYTFGSGTRLTVV.

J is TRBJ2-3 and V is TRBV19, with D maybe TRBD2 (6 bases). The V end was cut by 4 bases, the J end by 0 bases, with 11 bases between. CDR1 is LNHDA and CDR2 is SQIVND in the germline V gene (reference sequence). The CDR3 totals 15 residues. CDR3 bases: TGTGCCAGTAGTAGGGCGGGGAGTAGCACAGATACGCAGTATTTT. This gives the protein CASSRAGSSTDTQYF.

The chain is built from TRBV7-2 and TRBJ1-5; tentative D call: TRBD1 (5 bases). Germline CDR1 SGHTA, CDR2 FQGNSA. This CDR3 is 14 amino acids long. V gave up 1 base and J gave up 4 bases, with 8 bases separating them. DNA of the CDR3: TGTGCCAGCAGCTTAGAGGCAGGGAATCAGCCCCAGCATTTT. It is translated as CASSLEAGNQPQHF.

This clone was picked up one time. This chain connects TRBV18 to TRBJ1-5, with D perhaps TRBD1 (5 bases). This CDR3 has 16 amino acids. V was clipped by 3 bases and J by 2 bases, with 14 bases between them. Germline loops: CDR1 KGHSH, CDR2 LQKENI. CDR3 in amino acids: CASSPTRGDGNQPQHF. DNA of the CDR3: TGTGCCAGCTCACCGACACGGGGGGACGGCAATCAGCCCCAGCATTTT.

The CDR3 DNA follows: TGTGCCAGCAGTGCAGGGACAGGGTTCAATGAGCAGTTCTTC. It encodes CASSAGTGFNEQFF. V is TRBV25-1 and J is TRBJ2-1; TRBD1 matches at 9 bases. V shed 4 bases and J 6 bases; nucleotides not matched to a gene: 4. The CDR3 contains 14 residues. Germline V CDR1 and CDR2: MGHDK, SYGVNS.

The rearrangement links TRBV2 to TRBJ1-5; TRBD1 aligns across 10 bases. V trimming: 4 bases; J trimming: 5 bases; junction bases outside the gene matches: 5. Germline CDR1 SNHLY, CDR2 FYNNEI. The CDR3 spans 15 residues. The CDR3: CASSVGQGGDQPQHF. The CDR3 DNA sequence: TGTGCCAGCAGTGTAGGACAGGGGGGGGATCAGCCCCAGCATTTT. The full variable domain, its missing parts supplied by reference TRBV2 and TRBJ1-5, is EPEVTQTPSHQVTQMGQEVILRCVPISNHLYFYWYRQILGQKVEFLVSFYNNEISEKSEIFDDQFSVERPDGSNFTLKIRSTKLEDSAMYFCASSVGQGGDQPQHFGDGTRLSIL.

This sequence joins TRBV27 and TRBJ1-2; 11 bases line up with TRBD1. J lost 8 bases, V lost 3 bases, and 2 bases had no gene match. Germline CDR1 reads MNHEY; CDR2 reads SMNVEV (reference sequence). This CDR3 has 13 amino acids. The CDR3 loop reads CASSFRTGGGYTF. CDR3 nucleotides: TGTGCCAGCAGTTTCCGGACAGGGGGCGGCTACACCTTC.

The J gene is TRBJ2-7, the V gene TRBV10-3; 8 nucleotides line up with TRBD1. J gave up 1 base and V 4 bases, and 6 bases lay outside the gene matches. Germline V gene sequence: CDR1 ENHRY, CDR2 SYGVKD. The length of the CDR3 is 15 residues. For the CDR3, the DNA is TGTGCCATCAGTGTCAGGCAGGGGGCATCCTACGAGCAGTACTTC. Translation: CAISVRQGASYEQYF.

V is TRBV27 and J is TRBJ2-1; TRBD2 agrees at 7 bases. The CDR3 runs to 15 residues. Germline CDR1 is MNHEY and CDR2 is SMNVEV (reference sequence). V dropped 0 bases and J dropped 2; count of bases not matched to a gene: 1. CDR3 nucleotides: TGTGCCAGCAGTTTATCAGGGAGGGCCTACAATGAGCAGTTCTTC. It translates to CASSLSGRAYNEQFF.

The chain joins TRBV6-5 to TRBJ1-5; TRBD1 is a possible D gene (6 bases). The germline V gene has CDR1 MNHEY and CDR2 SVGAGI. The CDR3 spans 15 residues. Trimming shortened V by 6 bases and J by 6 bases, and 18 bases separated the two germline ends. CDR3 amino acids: CASSASGGWGQPQHF. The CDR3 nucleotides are TGTGCCAGCAGCGCTTCGGGGGGCTGGGGTCAGCCCCAGCATTTT.

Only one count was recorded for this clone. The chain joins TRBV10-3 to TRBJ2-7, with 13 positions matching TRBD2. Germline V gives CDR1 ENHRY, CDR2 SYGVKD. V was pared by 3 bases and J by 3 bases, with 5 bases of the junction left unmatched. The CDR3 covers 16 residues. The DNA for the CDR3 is TGTGCCATCAGTGACCCGGGACTAGCGGGAAACTACGAGCAGTACTTC. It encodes CAISDPGLAGNYEQYF.

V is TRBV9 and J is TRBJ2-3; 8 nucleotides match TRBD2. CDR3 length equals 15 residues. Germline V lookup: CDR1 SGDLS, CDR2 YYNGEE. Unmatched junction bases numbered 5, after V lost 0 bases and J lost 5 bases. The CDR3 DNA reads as TGTGCCAGCAGCGTAGTCGCGGGGGGAGGAGATACGCAGTATTTT. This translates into CASSVVAGGGDTQYF.

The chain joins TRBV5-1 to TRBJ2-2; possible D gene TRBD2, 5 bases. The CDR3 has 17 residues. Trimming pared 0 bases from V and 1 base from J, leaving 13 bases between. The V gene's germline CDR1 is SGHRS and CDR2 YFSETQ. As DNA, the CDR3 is TGCGCCAGCAGCTTGGGGGAGAGCAGAGAGAACACCGGGGAGCTGTTTTTT. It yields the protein CASSLGESRENTGELFF.

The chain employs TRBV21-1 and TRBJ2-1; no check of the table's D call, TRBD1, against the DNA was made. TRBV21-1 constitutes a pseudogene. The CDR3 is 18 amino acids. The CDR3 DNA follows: TGTGCCAGCAGAAGGGACAGGGAGGAGGGTAGCCCGAAGAATGAGCAGTTCTTC. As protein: CASRRDREEGSPKNEQFF.

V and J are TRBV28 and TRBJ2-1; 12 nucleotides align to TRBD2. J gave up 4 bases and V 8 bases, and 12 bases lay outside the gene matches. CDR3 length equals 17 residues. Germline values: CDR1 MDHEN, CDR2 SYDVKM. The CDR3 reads CASRDGGTSGRYNEQFF. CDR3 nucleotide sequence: TGTGCCAGCCGTGATGGAGGGACTAGCGGGCGTTACAATGAGCAGTTCTTC.

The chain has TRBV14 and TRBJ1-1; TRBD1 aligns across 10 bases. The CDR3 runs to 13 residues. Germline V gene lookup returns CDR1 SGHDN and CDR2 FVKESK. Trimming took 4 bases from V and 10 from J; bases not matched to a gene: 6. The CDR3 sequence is CASSPGQGEGAFF. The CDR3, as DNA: TGTGCCAGCAGCCCCGGACAGGGGGAAGGAGCTTTCTTT. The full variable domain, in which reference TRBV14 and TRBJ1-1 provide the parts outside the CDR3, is EAGVTQFPSHSVIEKGQTVTLRCDPISGHDNLYWYRRVMGKEIKFLLHFVKESKQDESGMPNNRFLAERTGGTYSTLKVQPAELEDSGVYFCASSPGQGEGAFFGQGTRLTVV.

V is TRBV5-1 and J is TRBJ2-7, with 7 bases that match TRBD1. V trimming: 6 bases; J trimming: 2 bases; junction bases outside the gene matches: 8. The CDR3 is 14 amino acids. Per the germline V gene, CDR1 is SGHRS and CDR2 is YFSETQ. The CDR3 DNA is TGCGCCAGCACCCGGGACAGCGTTGCCTACGAGCAGTACTTC. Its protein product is CASTRDSVAYEQYF. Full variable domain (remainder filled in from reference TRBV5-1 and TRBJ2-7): KAGVTQTPRYLIKTRGQQVTLSCSPISGHRSVSWYQQTPGQGLQFLFEYFSETQRNKGNFPGRFSGRQFSNSRSEMNVSTLELGDSALYLCASTRDSVAYEQYFGPGTRLTVT.